This entry concerns a single T cell receptor beta chain. The sample belongs to a study of blood T cell repertoires in COVID-19. The table came from immunoSEQ multiplex PCR; TCRdb's copy has only in-frame clones and leaves some out. This sample has around 190,000 clones; approximately 88% occur once, and the top ten carry 9% to 10%. From germline, CDR1 is SNHLY and CDR2 FYNNEI. The V and J ends lost 5 bases and 0 bases respectively, with 10 bases between them. The length of the CDR3 is 14 residues. The chain combines TRBV2 with TRBJ1-1; TRBD1 might be the D (6 bases). The sequence was obtained from a woman in her late teens or twenties who had recovered from COVID-19. Sequenced material: PBMCs or T cells enriched from blood (not recorded which). DNA of the CDR3: TGTGCCAGCAGTACGGACAGCGTGAACACTGAAGCTTTCTTT. This sequence encodes CASSTDSVNTEAFF.